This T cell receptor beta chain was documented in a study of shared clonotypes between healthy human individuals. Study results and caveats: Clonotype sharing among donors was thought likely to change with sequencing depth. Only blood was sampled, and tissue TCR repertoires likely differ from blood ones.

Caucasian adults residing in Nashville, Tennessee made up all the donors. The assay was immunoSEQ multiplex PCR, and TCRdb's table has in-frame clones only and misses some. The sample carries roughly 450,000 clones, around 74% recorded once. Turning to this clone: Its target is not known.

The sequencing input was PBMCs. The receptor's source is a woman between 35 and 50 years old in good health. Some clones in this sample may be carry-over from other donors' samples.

CDR3 nucleotides: TGTGCCAGCAGCGTAGGGGGACTAGCGGGAGCATTGTCGACCCAGTACTTC. Translation gives CASSVGGLAGALSTQYF. The V and J genes are TRBV9 and TRBJ2-5; the match to TRBD2 covers 14 bases. With 0 bases clipped from V and 7 bases from J, the junction kept 8 bases outside the gene matches. Germline loops: CDR1 SGDLS, CDR2 YYNGEE. The CDR3 covers 17 residues.